This is a list of T cell receptor beta chains from one sample in a study of blood T cell repertoires in COVID-19. The method was immunoSEQ multiplex PCR; TCRdb's version includes in-frame clones alone and lacks a portion of them. Found here are 250,000 or so clones, roughly 87% of them singletons; the top ten hold 2.5% to 3%. Sequencing was carried out using PBMCs or T cells enriched from blood (not recorded which). All receptors derive from a woman between 25 and 40 years old with acute COVID-19. Both conserved end residues are part of each CDR3. D genes are given only for firm matches.

v_gene	len	j_gene	d_gene	CDR3nt	CDR3aa
TRBV5-1	16	TRBJ1-6	TRBD1	TGCGCCAGCAGCTTGAAGAGACAGGGGGCTGAATCACCCCTCCACTTT	CASSLKRQGAESPLHF
TRBV5-4	13	TRBJ1-1	NA	TGTGCCAGCCGCTCAAAAAAAGGCGGTGAAGCTTTCTTT	CASRSKKGGEAFF
TRBV4-1	18	TRBJ1-5	NA	TGCGCCAGCAGCCAAGGGGCACAGGCACCTCTGAGCAATCAGCCCCAGCATTTT	CASSQGAQAPLSNQPQHF
TRBV7-9	14	TRBJ1-4	TRBD1	TGTGCCAGCAGCCGGGGGACAGTTGCTGAAAAACTGTTTTTT	CASSRGTVAEKLFF
TRBV7-9	16	TRBJ1-5	NA	TGTGCCAGCAGCTTATGGGTAGGGGGTGGCAATCAGCCCCAGCATTTT	CASSLWVGGGNQPQHF
TRBV29-1	16	TRBJ2-3	TRBD2	TGCAGCGTTGAAGATCCCCTAGCGGAAAGCACAGATACGCAGTATTTT	CSVEDPLAESTDTQYF
TRBV5-6	15	TRBJ2-1	NA	TGTGCCAGCAGCTTTAACGGGAAATTTGACAATGAGCAGTTCTTC	CASSFNGKFDNEQFF
TRBV12-3/TRBV12-4	13	TRBJ1-5	NA	TGTGCCAGCAGTCAGGGAAGCAATCAGCCCCAGCATTTT	CASSQGSNQPQHF
TRBV10-2	14	TRBJ2-7	NA	TGCGCCAGCAGTGAGCGTTCGGTTAATTACGAGCAGTACTTC	CASSERSVNYEQYF
TRBV5-4	13	TRBJ2-2	NA	TGTGCCAGCAGCTGGGGGACAATCGGGGAGCTGTTTTTT	CASSWGTIGELFF